Reported below is one TCR beta chain. Measured with immunoSEQ multiplex PCR; TCRdb has only the in-frame clones, and not every one. The data contain under 25,000 clones, about 77% of them singletons. This sample stems from a study of OX40 agonist ivuxolimab in advanced cancers. The CDR3 length is 13 residues. Germline assignment: CDR1 SEHNR and CDR2 FQNEAQ (reference sequence). Trimming shortened V by 5 bases and J by 7 bases, and 14 bases separated the two germline ends. The J gene is TRBJ1-1, the V gene TRBV7-9; D possibly corresponds to TRBD1 (5 bases). The sample here was CD4+ or CD8+ T cells sorted from blood, taken in a trial of the OX40 agonist ivuxolimab. This clonotype was sampled from an adult with an advanced solid tumor such as melanoma, head and neck, liver or kidney cancer. The CDR3 region has the DNA TGTGCCAGCAGCCCCATGGGGCTAGATGAAGCTTTCTTT. Protein: CASSPMGLDEAFF.